These 18 T cell receptor beta chains originate from one sample sequenced in a study of shared T cell receptors in the human thymus. The table came from immunoSEQ multiplex PCR; TCRdb's copy has only in-frame clones and leaves some out. In the table there are about 730,000 clones, over 75% of which are singletons. The same sample was also studied in work on human thymus T cells.

The sequenced sample was thymocytes. The receptors originated from a girl in the first two years of life with a congenital heart defect.

This clone showed up just once. The chain combines TRBV7-2 with TRBJ1-6, with no clear D. CDR3 size: 12 residues. CDR1 is SGHTA, CDR2 FQGNSA, per germline. The V and J ends lost 5 bases and 7 bases respectively, with 6 bases between them. The CDR3 DNA is TGTGCCAGCAGCGTGGAGAATTCACCCCTCCACTTT. This translates into CASSVENSPLHF.

The CDR3 sequence: CASSLEGSNEKLFF. CDR3 sequence (DNA): TGTGCCAGCAGCTTGGAGGGGTCAAATGAAAAACTGTTTTTT. The rearrangement links TRBV5-6 to TRBJ1-4; D might be TRBD1 (5 bases). In germline, CDR1 is SGHDT, CDR2 YYEEEE. Trimming pared 0 bases from V and 5 bases from J, leaving 8 bases between. The CDR3 length is 14 residues.

The chain employs TRBV4-1 and TRBJ1-1; a possible D gene is TRBD1 (5 bases). The CDR3 runs to 16 residues. V lost 0 bases, J lost 0 bases, and 11 bases lay in between. Per the germline V gene, CDR1 is MGHRA and CDR2 is YSYEKL. CDR3 DNA: TGCGCCAGCAGCCAAGATCAGACAGTCATGAACACTGAAGCTTTCTTT. This encodes CASSQDQTVMNTEAFF.

CDR3 in DNA: TGTGCCAGCTCACCAAGGAGGGGGCGAGTATACGGCTACACCTTC. Translating gives CASSPRRGRVYGYTF. This chain connects TRBV18 to TRBJ1-2; the match to TRBD1 covers 7 bases. CDR3 length: 15 residues. V lost 2 bases to trimming and J lost 8 bases; unmatched junction nucleotides: 11. CDR1 is KGHSH, CDR2 LQKENI, per germline.

J is TRBJ2-2 and V is TRBV9; D possibly corresponds to TRBD1 (7 bases). The CDR3 has 17 residues. Germline CDR1 is SGDLS and CDR2 is YYNGEE. V was shortened by 1 base and J by 4 bases, with 17 bases between the two germline ends. In nucleotides, the CDR3 is TGTGCCAGCAGCGTATGGAGGGGGCGCTCGGGCACCGGGGAGCTGTTTTTT. Amino acid sequence: CASSVWRGRSGTGELFF.

V usage is TRBV5-1 and J usage is TRBJ1-5; tentative D call: TRBD1 (5 bases). The germline V gene has CDR1 SGHRS and CDR2 YFSETQ. Deletions cut 0 bases from V and 10 bases from J, with 14 bases between. The CDR3 covers 14 residues. The DNA for the CDR3 is TGCGCCAGCAGCTTGGAAGGGGAGGGCACTCCCCAGCATTTT. Its protein is CASSLEGEGTPQHF.

This chain links TRBV9 with TRBJ2-1; 10 positions agree with TRBD2. With 4 bases clipped from V and 9 bases from J, the junction kept 4 bases outside the gene matches. Germline lookup yields CDR1 SGDLS and CDR2 YYNGEE. There are 13 residues in the CDR3. CDR3 sequence reads: CASSTSGVAEQFF. As DNA, the CDR3 is TGTGCCAGCAGCACTAGCGGGGTCGCTGAGCAGTTCTTC.

This clone was observed once. CDR3 DNA: TGTGCCAGCAGCTTGGGTCTAGCGGGGGAGGAGCAGTTCTTC. Protein: CASSLGLAGEEQFF. This rearrangement joins TRBV5-8 to TRBJ2-1; the match to TRBD2 covers 10 bases. CDR1 SGHTS and CDR2 YDEGEE come from the germline V gene. V was clipped by 0 bases and J by 10 bases; unmatched bases: 4. CDR3 length: 14 residues.

This chain uses TRBV5-1 with TRBJ2-7; 7 bases map to TRBD2. V lost 5 bases and J lost 5; bases outside the gene matches: 10. The CDR3 sequence is 14 residues long. Germline CDR1 is SGHRS and CDR2 is YFSETQ. The CDR3 protein is CASRTAAAGHEQYF. CDR3 nucleotide sequence: TGCGCCAGCAGGACGGCCGCAGCGGGACACGAGCAGTACTTC.

Worth noting for this clone: Since the CDR3 does not end with the conserved phenylalanine or tryptophan, this likely comes from a read error. It is unclear where the CDR3 begins or ends on the DNA, so no DNA is shown, and the CDR3 is as TCRdb lists it. J is TRBJ2-3 and V is TRBV20-1; the DNA was not compared with TRBD2, the D call given in the table. Germline V gene data show CDR1 as DFQATT and CDR2 as SNEGSKA (reference sequence). With termini counted, the CDR3 has 8 amino acids. CDR3 loop: CSASELCN.

The chain uses TRBV6-6 and TRBJ2-5; 13 nucleotides agree with TRBD2. With V trimmed by 7 bases and J by 5 bases, 7 bases remained unmatched. The CDR3 runs 15 residues. Per germline, CDR1 MNHNY and CDR2 SVGAGI (reference sequence). In DNA form, the CDR3 reads TGTGCCAGCACCAGGACTAGCGGGGGTAGTGAGACCCAGTACTTC. Its protein product is CASTRTSGGSETQYF.

The gene calls are TRBV5-4 and TRBJ1-1, with D hard to call. Germline V gene lookup returns CDR1 SGHNT and CDR2 YYREEE (reference sequence). Trimming left V 4 bases short and J 0 bases short, with 10 bases between. There are 14 residues in the CDR3. The CDR3 region is CASSLGGVNTEAFF. The CDR3 bases are TGTGCCAGCAGCCTCGGAGGCGTGAACACTGAAGCTTTCTTT.

This chain connects TRBV9 to TRBJ2-1; the match to TRBD1 covers 7 bases. CDR3 length: 18 residues. Trimming took 4 bases from V and 4 from J; bases not matched to a gene: 17. The germline V gene has CDR1 SGDLS and CDR2 YYNGEE. The CDR3 DNA follows: TGTGCCAGCAGCCTCAGGGTGAGGGCAGGGGGAAGATACAATGAGCAGTTCTTC. Protein: CASSLRVRAGGRYNEQFF.

This clone was recorded only once. The chain has TRBV10-1 and TRBJ2-5; 8 positions agree with TRBD2. From germline, CDR1 is WNHNN and CDR2 SYGVQD (reference sequence). The trim removed 8 bases at V and 2 bases at J, leaving 16 bases unmatched. The CDR3 length is 17 residues. CDR3 amino acids: CASGSREGSPIQETQYF. CDR3 DNA: TGCGCCAGCGGATCCCGGGAGGGTAGTCCTATACAAGAGACCCAGTACTTC.

In the case of this clone: The same CDR3 also results from other DNA sequences found in this sample. The rearrangement links TRBV5-1 to TRBJ1-5; TRBD1 might be the D (5 bases). V was trimmed by 0 bases and J by 7 bases, leaving 8 bases between them. Germline V lookup: CDR1 SGHRS, CDR2 YFSETQ. The CDR3 consists of 13 residues. CDR3 nucleotide sequence: TGCGCCAGCAGCTTGGAAGGGGTCCAGCCCCAGCATTTT. Translation: CASSLEGVQPQHF.

The genes are TRBV5-6 and TRBJ2-7; 11 bases match TRBD1. With 4 bases clipped from V and 4 bases from J, the junction kept 10 bases outside the gene matches. Germline V gene sequence: CDR1 SGHDT, CDR2 YYEEEE. The CDR3 has 16 residues. CDR3 sequence: CASSPTRTGGGYEQYF. For the CDR3, the DNA is TGTGCCAGCAGCCCTACTAGGACAGGGGGCGGATACGAGCAGTACTTC.

This chain connects TRBV6-5 to TRBJ1-1; D not resolved. The CDR3 runs to 15 residues. The V end was cut by 2 bases, the J end by 4 bases, with 14 bases between. Germline CDR1 and CDR2: MNHEY and SVGAGI. CDR3 amino acids: CASSYGRRLGTEAFF. The CDR3 DNA follows: TGTGCCAGCAGTTACGGGAGAAGGTTGGGCACTGAAGCTTTCTTT.

The chain uses TRBV19 and TRBJ1-2; possibly TRBD1 for D (6 bases). The germline V gene encodes CDR1 LNHDA and CDR2 SQIVND (reference sequence). With 10 bases removed from V and 4 bases from J, the gap between germline ends came to 16 bases. The CDR3 loop spans 13 amino acids. CDR3 residues: CATKGQVGYGYTF. In DNA, the CDR3 is TGTGCCACCAAGGGACAAGTCGGCTATGGCTACACCTTC.